Shown below are 18 T cell receptor beta chains from a single sample sequenced in a study of blood T cell repertoires in COVID-19. Profiling relied on immunoSEQ multiplex PCR, and the TCRdb table lists in-frame clones only, not all of them. Among some 160,000 clones listed, about four fifths were seen once. The sample was peripheral blood. These receptors all come from a woman of 80 years or more with acute or convalescent COVID-19.

The chain carries TRBV11-1 and TRBJ1-1; a possible D gene is TRBD1 (5 bases). CDR3 length: 13 amino acids. V gave up 5 bases and J gave up 4 bases, with 11 bases separating them. Per germline, CDR1 SGHAT and CDR2 FQDESV (reference sequence). CDR3 sequence: CASSLLGGTEAFF. The CDR3 nucleotides read TGTGCCAGCAGCCTGCTCGGGGGCACTGAAGCTTTCTTT.

The CDR3 region has the DNA TGTGCCAGCAGTTACTTGGGGACAGACTACGAGCAGTACTTC. Translated, it gives CASSYLGTDYEQYF. The chain links TRBV6-5 to TRBJ2-7, with 7 positions matching TRBD1. V lost 1 base to trimming and J lost 3 bases; unmatched junction nucleotides: 3. This CDR3 has 14 amino acids. The germline V gene encodes CDR1 MNHEY and CDR2 SVGAGI.

The table lists this clone with a count of one. V is TRBV5-8 and J is TRBJ1-2, with a possible D match to TRBD1 (6 bases). CDR3 length: 13 amino acids. V was trimmed by 7 bases and J by 8 bases, leaving 18 bases between them. CDR1 SGHTS and CDR2 YDEGEE come from the germline V gene. This chain's CDR3 is CASSSLPGQGYTF. CDR3 sequence (DNA): TGTGCCAGCTCTTCCTTACCGGGACAAGGCTACACCTTC.

In this sample, this clone turned up a few times. The chain employs TRBV29-1 and TRBJ1-1; 8 bases align to TRBD1. The V gene end was trimmed by 5 bases and the J gene end by 14 bases; junction bases not matched to a gene: 13. This CDR3 spans 12 amino acids. Per the germline V gene, CDR1 is SQVTM and CDR2 is ANQGSEA. The CDR3 here is CSVHQDRVSMFF. Here the CDR3 DNA reads TGCAGCGTTCACCAGGACAGGGTGTCCATGTTCTTT.

The chain recombines TRBV2 with TRBJ1-4; no reliable D call. Germline lookup yields CDR1 SNHLY and CDR2 FYNNEI. This CDR3 spans 13 amino acids. Trimming stripped 7 bases from V and 3 bases from J, with 9 bases between. For the CDR3, the DNA is TGTGCCAGCAAGTTCGGGGCTAATGAAAAACTGTTTTTT. It encodes CASKFGANEKLFF.

V and J are TRBV7-3 and TRBJ2-5; 8 nucleotides agree with TRBD1. The trim removed 5 bases at V and 1 base at J, leaving 3 bases unmatched. The germline CDR1 and CDR2 sequences are SGHTA and FQGTGA. This CDR3 has 14 residues. The CDR3 reads CASSAGGLQETQYF. In nucleotides, the CDR3 is TGTGCCAGCAGCGCAGGGGGCCTCCAAGAGACCCAGTACTTC.

The V gene is TRBV28, the J gene TRBJ1-3; 9 bases map to TRBD1. V dropped 3 bases and J dropped 3; count of bases not matched to a gene: 9. The CDR3 totals 17 residues. Looked up from germline, CDR1 is MDHEN and CDR2 is SYDVKM. The CDR3 region has the DNA TGTGCCAGCAGTTTTCGTGGACAGGGGATTGTTGGAAACACCATATATTTT. Protein sequence: CASSFRGQGIVGNTIYF.

This rearrangement joins TRBV5-6 to TRBJ2-7; 8 bases align to TRBD1. The J segment lost 3 bases and the V segment lost 4 bases, leaving 9 bases of the junction unmatched. Germline V gene data show CDR1 as SGHDT and CDR2 as YYEEEE. The CDR3 totals 15 residues. In DNA, the CDR3 is TGTGCCAGCAGCCCTTCGACAGGGGTGGGCTACGAGCAGTACTTC. Translated: CASSPSTGVGYEQYF.

The chain combines TRBV13 with TRBJ2-1; maybe TRBD2 (6 bases). CDR1 and CDR2 (germline): PRHDT, FYEKMQ (reference sequence). This CDR3 comprises 15 residues. Trimming removed 5 bases at V and 4 bases at J, with 15 bases between. The DNA for the CDR3 is TGTGCCAGCAGCCCACCCGGGACTCTTTACAATGAGCAGTTCTTC. Amino acids: CASSPPGTLYNEQFF.

The J gene is TRBJ2-7, the V gene TRBV6-2 or TRBV6-3, with 8 positions matching TRBD1. The V and J ends lost 4 bases and 3 bases, in that order; junction bases with no gene match: 17. CDR3 length: 18 residues. Germline-derived CDR1 and CDR2 are MNHEY and SVGEGT. The CDR3 reads CASSFATGTGAGSYEQYF. The CDR3 nucleotides are TGTGCCAGCAGTTTCGCAACCGGGACAGGCGCTGGGAGCTACGAGCAGTACTTC.

This clone was detected a few times. This chain joins TRBV7-2 and TRBJ1-2; 8 bases agree with TRBD1. Unmatched junction bases numbered 10, after V lost 5 bases and J lost 8 bases. This CDR3 contains 14 residues. CDR1 and CDR2 from the germline V gene are SGHTA and FQGNSA. CDR3 sequence: CASSTMDRVNGYTF. Written as DNA, the CDR3 is TGTGCCAGCAGCACCATGGACAGGGTGAACGGCTACACCTTC.

The V and J genes are TRBV24-1 and TRBJ1-2, with D hard to call. The CDR3 runs 13 residues. The V and J ends lost 5 bases and 2 bases respectively, with 8 bases between them. Per germline, CDR1 KGHDR and CDR2 SFDVKD. In DNA form, the CDR3 reads TGTGCCACCAGTGGAACATCCAACTATGGCTACACCTTC. This sequence encodes CATSGTSNYGYTF.

The sample holds a few counts of this clone. The V gene is TRBV5-1, the J gene TRBJ1-4; D is unresolved. Trimming stripped 2 bases from V and 0 bases from J, with 8 bases between. Germline CDR1 reads SGHRS; CDR2 reads YFSETQ. This CDR3 has 15 amino acids. This CDR3 is CASSFSAATNEKLFF. The CDR3, as DNA: TGCGCCAGCAGCTTCTCTGCAGCAACTAATGAAAAACTGTTTTTT.

This chain joins TRBV11-2 and TRBJ2-1, with TRBD1 matching 10 bases. The germline V gene has CDR1 SGHAT and CDR2 FQNNGV. V shed 6 bases, J shed 2 bases, and the junction held 7 bases outside the gene matches. The CDR3 is 16 amino acids. This CDR3 reads CASRAGDRGPYNEQFF. In DNA, the CDR3 is TGTGCCAGCAGGGCCGGAGACAGGGGGCCCTACAATGAGCAGTTCTTC. Together with reference TRBV11-2 and TRBJ2-1, the CDR3 gives the full variable domain: EAGVAQSPRYKIIEKRQSVAFWCNPISGHATLYWYQQILGQGPKLLIQFQNNGVVDDSQLPKDRFSAERLKGVDSTLKIQPAKLEDSAVYLCASRAGDRGPYNEQFFGPGTRLTVL.

This clone came up once. The chain has TRBV6-5 and TRBJ2-2; TRBD1 aligns across 8 bases. The CDR3 extends over 14 amino acids. Trimming at V came to 5 bases and at J to 4 bases, leaving 3 bases not matched to a gene. Germline assignment: CDR1 MNHEY and CDR2 SVGAGI. The CDR3 is CASSRTGSTGELFF. The CDR3 DNA reads TGTGCCAGCAGTCGGACAGGGAGCACCGGGGAGCTGTTTTTT.

The CDR3 spells CASSQQGWGNQPQHF. In DNA, the CDR3 is TGTGCCAGTAGTCAACAGGGGTGGGGCAATCAGCCCCAGCATTTT. The chain recombines TRBV19 with TRBJ1-5; 7 nucleotides align to TRBD1. V trimming: 5 bases; J trimming: 2 bases; junction bases outside the gene matches: 6. The V gene's germline CDR1 is LNHDA and CDR2 SQIVND (reference sequence). This CDR3 is 15 amino acids long.

This clone was counted once. V is TRBV5-1 and J is TRBJ2-1; 8 bases map to TRBD2. CDR3 size: 16 residues. Germline V gene sequence: CDR1 SGHRS, CDR2 YFSETQ. The ends lost 0 bases at V and 4 bases at J; junction bases unmatched: 6. The CDR3 DNA reads TGCGCCAGCAGCTTGGTTACGGGAGGGGGGTACAATGAGCAGTTCTTC. Encoded protein: CASSLVTGGGYNEQFF.

There are a few counts of this clone. The V call is TRBV7-8, the J call TRBJ2-6, with D hard to call. CDR3 size: 15 residues. Deletions cut 5 bases from V and 2 bases from J, with 10 bases between. Germline-derived CDR1 and CDR2 are SGHVS and FQNEAQ. The CDR3 DNA is TGTGCCAGCAGCCCAGCCACAACTGGGGCCAACGTCCTGACTTTC. It yields the protein CASSPATTGANVLTF.